The clone carrying this TCR beta chain has more than one count but fewer than ten. The data stem from a study of blood T cell repertoires in COVID-19. Study in general: Researchers got acute and convalescent COVID-19 samples from the United States, Italy and Spain. Nucleic acid was either cDNA or gDNA, and it came from T cells, B-cell-depleted T cells, or PBMCs.

Germline lookup yields CDR1 LNHDA and CDR2 SQIVND (reference sequence). With V trimmed by 3 bases and J by 11 bases, 11 bases remained unmatched. This CDR3 has 15 residues. Authors' methods: Reference gene primer amplification yielded estimated nucleated cell counts. The table came from immunoSEQ multiplex PCR; TCRdb's copy has only in-frame clones and leaves some out. That table gives V, J and clone size, and the DNA gave D and trimming. This table has about 490,000 clones, 75% to 90% appearing once. The receptor comes from a human donor in a cohort sampled during active COVID-19. V usage is TRBV19 and J usage is TRBJ1-5; 9 bases match TRBD1. Material: peripheral blood. In DNA form, the CDR3 reads TGTGCCAGTAGTATCGGGACAGGGTTTACCGCAGCCCAGCATTTT. Translated, it gives CASSIGTGFTAAQHF.